This passage covers 14 T cell receptor beta chains from one sample sequenced in a study of cytomegalovirus exposure and HLA in healthy donors. Researchers ran the PCR with 60 Vbeta and 13 Jbeta primers. Assay used: immunoSEQ multiplex PCR; TCRdb lists only in-frame clones, some missing. Of about 77,000 clones listed, 75% to 80% are singletons. The sequenced sample consisted of PBMCs. Every receptor here comes from a man between 35 and 55 years old in good health and CMV-seronegative.

This clone was detected only once. V usage is TRBV18 and J usage is TRBJ1-5; D is perhaps TRBD1 (6 bases). Trimming took 3 bases from V and 4 from J, leaving 16 bases between them. Germline V gene lookup returns CDR1 KGHSH and CDR2 LQKENI. The CDR3 runs to 16 residues. CDR3 DNA: TGTGCCAGCTCACCCTCACAGGGTGGGGGAAATCAGCCCCAGCATTTT. As protein: CASSPSQGGGNQPQHF.

This clone has only a few counts. This chain connects TRBV4-2 to TRBJ2-3; D uncertain. There are 13 residues in the CDR3. With 1 base removed from V and 3 bases from J, the gap between germline ends came to 5 bases. Germline assignment: CDR1 LGHNA and CDR2 YNFKEQ. The CDR3 sequence is CASSQASTDTQYF. CDR3 coding DNA: TGTGCCAGCAGCCAAGCGTCGACAGATACGCAGTATTTT.

This chain connects TRBV5-1 to TRBJ1-1; 7 nucleotides align to TRBD1. The CDR3 is made up of 13 amino acids. Germline CDR1 SGHRS, CDR2 YFSETQ. Unmatched junction bases numbered 2, after V lost 6 bases and J lost 0 bases. CDR3 in DNA: TGCGCCAGCAAACAGGGGATGAACACTGAAGCTTTCTTT. This sequence encodes CASKQGMNTEAFF. Combining the CDR3 with reference TRBV5-1 and TRBJ1-1 gives the whole variable domain KAGVTQTPRYLIKTRGQQVTLSCSPISGHRSVSWYQQTPGQGLQFLFEYFSETQRNKGNFPGRFSGRQFSNSRSEMNVSTLELGDSALYLCASKQGMNTEAFFGQGTRLTVV.

This chain links TRBV7-6 with TRBJ1-6, with 9 bases identical to TRBD1. This CDR3 is 17 amino acids long. V lost 1 base, J lost 0 bases, and 1 base stayed unmatched. CDR1 is SGHVS, CDR2 FNYEAQ, per germline. As DNA, the CDR3 is TGTGCCAGCAGCTTAGGGGGACAGGGCTCCTATAATTCACCCCTCCACTTT. Its translation: CASSLGGQGSYNSPLHF.

The chain combines TRBV6-5 with TRBJ1-2; D possibly corresponds to TRBD1 (5 bases). CDR1 is MNHEY, CDR2 SVGAGI, per germline. The CDR3 is made up of 13 amino acids. Trimming removed 2 bases from V and 7 bases from J, with 11 bases in between. The CDR3 DNA reads as TGTGCCAGCAGTTACCAGCAGGGAGGTGGCTACACCTTC. It encodes CASSYQQGGGYTF.

J is TRBJ2-7 and V is TRBV5-1; TRBD1 aligns across 8 bases. The V segment lost 3 bases and the J segment 6 bases; nucleotides outside the gene matches: 11. Germline V lookup: CDR1 SGHRS, CDR2 YFSETQ. The CDR3 has 15 residues. This chain's CDR3 is CASSYWTGKGFEQYF. DNA for the CDR3: TGCGCCAGCAGCTATTGGACAGGGAAGGGATTCGAGCAGTACTTC.

The chain carries TRBV30 and TRBJ1-5; tentatively, D is TRBD1 (5 bases). Germline V gene lookup returns CDR1 GTSNPN and CDR2 SVGIG (reference sequence). The CDR3 consists of 14 residues. Trimming took off 1 base at V and 6 bases at J, with 13 bases between the two ends. The CDR3: CAWSADSLRQPQHF. The CDR3 DNA reads as TGTGCCTGGAGTGCCGACAGTCTTCGTCAGCCCCAGCATTTT.

The rearrangement uses TRBV4-2 and TRBJ1-2; D is uncertain. The germline V and J ends were trimmed by 4 bases and 7 bases, with 13 bases remaining between them. The CDR3 is 13 residues long. Germline V lookup: CDR1 LGHNA, CDR2 YNFKEQ. This CDR3 reads CASSPLSSGGYTF. In nucleotides, the CDR3 is TGTGCCAGCAGCCCCTTGAGCTCTGGTGGCTACACCTTC.

This sequence joins TRBV28 and TRBJ1-5; 8 bases are shared with TRBD1. Trimming took 6 bases from V and 1 from J; bases not matched to a gene: 2. CDR1 is MDHEN, CDR2 SYDVKM, per germline. CDR3 length: 14 residues. CDR3 in amino acids: CASRTGASNQPQHF. The CDR3 bases are TGTGCCAGCAGGACAGGGGCGAGCAATCAGCCCCAGCATTTT.

The chain links TRBV5-5 to TRBJ1-2; 7 bases align to TRBD1. The CDR3 totals 20 residues. V lost 1 base, J lost 4 bases, and 22 bases stayed unmatched. Germline-derived CDR1 and CDR2 are SGHKS and YYEKEE (reference sequence). The DNA for the CDR3 is TGTGCCAGCAGCTTGTATCAGGGCTTGGGCAGGGGGTACTCTGGCTATGGCTACACCTTC. This encodes CASSLYQGLGRGYSGYGYTF.

The chain recombines TRBV9 with TRBJ1-4; 12 bases match TRBD1. The CDR3 runs to 16 residues. J was trimmed by 8 bases and V by 6 bases; bases with no gene match: 11. Germline assignment: CDR1 SGDLS and CDR2 YYNGEE. In nucleotides, the CDR3 is TGTGCCAGCAACCCGTACGGGACAGGGGGCAGGGAAAAACTGTTTTTT. It is translated as CASNPYGTGGREKLFF.

V usage is TRBV19 and J usage is TRBJ1-2; no reliable D call. The CDR3 covers 14 residues. Deletions cut 7 bases from V and 4 bases from J, with 16 bases between. Germline CDR1 reads LNHDA; CDR2 reads SQIVND (reference sequence). CDR3 sequence: CASKAGEGRYGYTF. Here the CDR3 DNA reads TGTGCCAGTAAGGCCGGAGAGGGTCGCTATGGCTACACCTTC.

This chain's CDR3 is CASSQDLRTGDNIQYF. In DNA form, the CDR3 reads TGTGCCAGCAGCCAAGATCTCAGGACAGGAGACAACATTCAGTACTTC. V is TRBV4-2 and J is TRBJ2-4; the match to TRBD1 covers 7 bases. Germline assignment: CDR1 LGHNA and CDR2 YNFKEQ. After removal of 0 bases from V and 7 bases from J, the junction contained 9 bases not matched to a gene. The CDR3 has 16 amino acids.

The chain carries TRBV4-3 and TRBJ1-3; weak D call: TRBD1 (6 bases). The V gene lost 4 bases and the J gene lost 0 bases, with 19 bases spanning the gap. The CDR3 runs to 18 residues. The V gene's germline CDR1 is LGHNA and CDR2 YSLEER. The CDR3 reads CASSLNVPGVVSGNTIYF. CDR3 DNA: TGCGCCAGCAGCCTCAATGTCCCAGGGGTCGTCTCTGGAAACACCATATATTTT.